What follows is one T cell receptor (beta chain) and its context. What it recognizes is unknown. Clones were sequenced by immunoSEQ multiplex PCR, and TCRdb holds only the in-frame ones, with some missing. Here the sample spans about 2.2 million clones, roughly 93% being singletons. The data belong to a study of shared clonotypes between healthy human individuals. Study information: Every donor yielded three CD4 naive, three CD4 memory, two CD8 naive and one CD8 memory plate. Study-wide results and caveats: The researchers took only blood, and tissue repertoires probably look different.

The V and J ends lost 0 bases and 5 bases respectively, with 10 bases between them. CDR1 LGHNA and CDR2 YSLEER come from the germline V gene. The CDR3 is 15 residues long. It was CD45RO-negative cells, positively selected for CCR7, that made up naive CD8 cells, with terminally differentiated effector memory CD45RA+ cells excluded. The TCR was taken from a man between 18 and 35 years old in good health. Some clones in this sample may be carry-over from other donors' samples. The rearrangement uses TRBV4-3 and TRBJ2-2; tentatively, D is TRBD1 (5 bases). Sequencing used naive CD8+ T cells from PBMCs. CDR3 protein: CASSQDQGMTGELFF. The CDR3 coding sequence is TGCGCCAGCAGCCAAGACCAGGGAATGACCGGGGAGCTGTTTTTT.